This T cell receptor (beta chain) was sequenced in a study of T-cell memory formation after mild COVID-19. Turning to the study itself: TCR clusters largely stayed donor specific.

V shed 3 bases, J shed 8 bases, and the junction held 6 bases outside the gene matches. Germline CDR1 and CDR2: LGHNA and YSLEER. This CDR3 has 14 residues. This clonotype has a handful of counts. The antigen remains unidentified. General study findings and limits: Later expanders leaned CD4+, whereas clones that contracted between day 15 and 85 were balanced CD4/CD8. Contracting CD8+ clones were enriched in EMRA, CD4+ mainly in CM and EM.

The TCR alpha and TCR beta cDNA libraries, bearing sample barcodes and UMIs, were generated by 5'RACE using constant-segment primers. TCRdb re-called the 5' RACE reads through MiXCR, storing one row per CDR3 protein. Here the sample spans hundreds of thousands of distinct CDR3 sequences, approximately 16% being singletons. This TCR was sampled from a man aged 18 to 29 who had mild COVID-19 (a few samples of this study predate the infection). Cell type and time point are not known. This chain uses TRBV4-3 with TRBJ1-4; the match to TRBD1 covers 7 bases. The sequencing input was PBMCs or a T cell subset sorted from them (not recorded which). In nucleotides, the CDR3 is TGCGCCAGCAGCCACTCAACAGGGGAAGAAAAACTGTTTTTT. It specifies CASSHSTGEEKLFF.